Shown below are 22 T cell receptor beta chains from a single sample sequenced in a study of CD8 T cells in Susac syndrome. The RNA, about 0.5 to 1 ug, was put through reverse transcription using random hexamers. TCRdb re-called the immunoSEQ multiplex PCR reads through MiXCR, storing one row per CDR3 protein. This repertoire shows about 110,000 distinct CDR3 sequences, around 94% found once; its top ten account for 0.4% to 0.5%. The sequencing sample was made of CD8+ T cells from PBMCs. The receptors were sampled from a human donor with Susac syndrome.

This chain connects TRBV9 to TRBJ1-2, with D perhaps matching TRBD1 (6 bases). CDR3 size: 11 residues. Trimming pared 8 bases from V and 8 bases from J, leaving 13 bases between. Germline V gene sequence: CDR1 SGDLS, CDR2 YYNGEE. The CDR3 DNA reads TGTGCCAGTGGGGGGCTACGAGGCTACACCTTC. Translated: CASGGLRGYTF.

The gene calls are TRBV9 and TRBJ1-2; D remains unclear. The CDR3 is 14 residues long. Germline CDR1 and CDR2: SGDLS and YYNGEE. The germline V and J ends were trimmed by 0 bases and 0 bases, with 6 bases remaining between them. The DNA of the CDR3 is TGTGCCAGCAGCGTAGGGGGAACTAACTATGGCTACACCTTC. It specifies CASSVGGTNYGYTF. The full variable domain, rest sourced from reference TRBV9 and TRBJ1-2, is DSGVTQTPKHLITATGQRVTLRCSPRSGDLSVYWYQQSLDQGLQFLIQYYNGEERAKGNILERFSAQQFPDLHSELNLSSLELGDSALYFCASSVGGTNYGYTFGSGTRLTVV.

V is TRBV5-1 and J is TRBJ1-2; D perhaps matches TRBD1 (5 bases). The germline gives CDR1 SGHRS, CDR2 YFSETQ. This CDR3 has 15 amino acids. The V end was cut by 0 bases, the J end by 4 bases, with 13 bases between. In nucleotides, the CDR3 is TGCGCCAGCAGCTTGGGTGGGGACCCACTCTATGGCTACACCTTC. Its translation: CASSLGGDPLYGYTF.

This clonotype was detected once. The chain carries TRBV25-1 and TRBJ2-7, with D tentatively TRBD1 (5 bases). Germline V gene sequence: CDR1 MGHDK, CDR2 SYGVNS. CDR3 length: 12 amino acids. The ends were cut back, 8 bases at V and 5 bases at J, with 13 bases in the middle. As DNA, the CDR3 is TGTGCCAGCGGGGATCAGGGCAACGAGCAGTACTTC. It encodes CASGDQGNEQYF.

The chain links TRBV9 to TRBJ2-5, with D uncertain. CDR1 SGDLS and CDR2 YYNGEE come from the germline V gene. The V and J ends lost 0 bases and 0 bases respectively, with 3 bases between them. The CDR3 is 13 residues long. The CDR3 DNA follows: TGTGCCAGCAGCGTAGAGGACCAAGAGACCCAGTACTTC. Translating gives CASSVEDQETQYF.

In DNA form, the CDR3 reads TGTGCCAGTAGTTACGTTTCTTCTACGGGTGAGCAGTTCTTC. Its translation: CASSYVSSTGEQFF. The chain employs TRBV19 and TRBJ2-1, with D unresolved. Germline V gene lookup returns CDR1 LNHDA and CDR2 SQIVND (reference sequence). The CDR3 totals 14 residues. V dropped 5 bases and J dropped 9 bases, with 17 bases sitting between them.

The J gene is TRBJ1-4, the V gene TRBV7-9; D uncertain. V lost 2 bases to trimming and J lost 7 bases, with 11 bases between them. Germline loops: CDR1 SEHNR, CDR2 FQNEAQ (reference sequence). CDR3 size: 14 residues. The CDR3 sequence is CASSLPRGPEKLFF. The CDR3 DNA sequence: TGTGCCAGCAGCTTACCCCGGGGTCCTGAAAAACTGTTTTTT.

This clonotype was seen once. CDR3 sequence reads: CASSSGGYNSPLHF. CDR3 nucleotide sequence: TGTGCCAGCAGCTCAGGCGGCTATAATTCACCCCTCCACTTT. V is TRBV7-9 and J is TRBJ1-6, with no clear D. The CDR3 loop spans 14 amino acids. Per the germline V gene, CDR1 is SEHNR and CDR2 is FQNEAQ (reference sequence). The ends were cut back, 4 bases at V and 3 bases at J, with 7 bases in the middle. Combining the CDR3 with reference TRBV7-9 and TRBJ1-6 gives the whole variable domain DTGVSQNPRHKITKRGQNVTFRCDPISEHNRLYWYRQTLGQGPEFLTYFQNEAQLEKSRLLSDRFSAERPKGSFSTLEIQRTEQGDSAMYLCASSSGGYNSPLHFGNGTRLTVT.

This sequence joins TRBV27 and TRBJ1-1, with a possible D match to TRBD1 (6 bases). The V end was cut by 8 bases, the J end by 7 bases, with 17 bases between. CDR1 is MNHEY, CDR2 SMNVEV, per germline (reference sequence). The CDR3 runs to 13 residues. The CDR3: CASSLTGSDEAFF. The CDR3 region has the DNA TGTGCCAGCTCCCTAACAGGGTCGGATGAAGCTTTCTTT.

This chain uses TRBV20-1 with TRBJ2-3; D possibly uses TRBD1 or TRBD2 (5 bases each). V gave up 3 bases and J gave up 2 bases, with 21 bases separating them. Germline V gene data show CDR1 as DFQATT and CDR2 as SNEGSKA (reference sequence). This CDR3 spans 17 amino acids. CDR3 in amino acids: CSASSPPGALPTDTQYF. CDR3 nucleotide sequence: TGCAGTGCTAGTAGTCCTCCCGGGGCCCTTCCCACAGATACGCAGTATTTT.

The CDR3 reads CASSLAGGPYNEQFF. The DNA for the CDR3 is TGTGCCAGTAGTCTAGCGGGGGGGCCGTACAATGAGCAGTTCTTC. The V call is TRBV19, the J call TRBJ2-1; 12 positions agree with TRBD2. CDR3 length equals 15 residues. The V gene's germline CDR1 is LNHDA and CDR2 SQIVND (reference sequence). With 5 bases clipped from V and 4 bases from J, the junction kept 3 bases outside the gene matches.

The CDR3, as DNA: TGTGCCAGCAGCGTAGACAGCCCCACAGATACGCAGTATTTT. Residues: CASSVDSPTDTQYF. The chain employs TRBV9 and TRBJ2-3; no clear D. The V end was cut by 0 bases, the J end by 2 bases, with 7 bases between. The CDR3 covers 14 residues. The germline CDR1 and CDR2 sequences are SGDLS and YYNGEE.

The V and J genes are TRBV24-1 and TRBJ2-2, with D perhaps TRBD1 or TRBD2 (5 bases each). The CDR3 spans 12 residues. The germline gives CDR1 KGHDR, CDR2 SFDVKD. The V and J ends lost 9 bases and 4 bases respectively, with 8 bases between them. The CDR3 DNA is TGTGCCACCGGGGGATTCACCGGGGAGCTGTTTTTT. This encodes CATGGFTGELFF.

J is TRBJ2-2 and V is TRBV2, with D maybe TRBD2 (6 bases). The germline CDR1 and CDR2 sequences are SNHLY and FYNNEI. The CDR3 sequence is 15 residues long. The ends were cut back, 6 bases at V and 1 base at J, with 12 bases in the middle. The CDR3 protein is CASRGGGLNTGELFF. The CDR3 DNA reads as TGTGCCAGCAGGGGAGGCGGTCTGAACACCGGGGAGCTGTTTTTT.

This chain uses TRBV13 with TRBJ2-7; 7 bases are a match to TRBD1. The CDR3 has 16 amino acids. Germline CDR1 and CDR2: PRHDT and FYEKMQ (reference sequence). V shed 5 bases and J 7 bases; nucleotides not matched to a gene: 17. The CDR3 DNA reads as TGTGCCAGCAGCAAAAACAGGGGACCAGGGGTGTATGAGCAGTACTTC. Its protein is CASSKNRGPGVYEQYF.

The chain has TRBV20-1 and TRBJ1-2, with D possibly being TRBD1 (5 bases). The CDR3 loop spans 11 amino acids. Trimming shortened V by 6 bases and J by 7 bases, and 12 bases separated the two germline ends. The germline gives CDR1 DFQATT, CDR2 SNEGSKA (reference sequence). The CDR3 spells CSAPSRGGYTF. The DNA of the CDR3 is TGCAGTGCGCCGTCGAGGGGTGGCTACACCTTC.

This clonotype has a single count. The rearrangement joins TRBV12-3 or TRBV12-4 to TRBJ2-7, with D unclear. This CDR3 region has 13 residues. V was cut by 5 bases and J by 3 bases, with 11 bases left in between. The CDR3 is CASSPRYGYEQYF. The CDR3 DNA follows: TGTGCCAGCAGTCCCAGGTACGGCTACGAGCAGTACTTC.

This clonotype was picked up one time. The genes are TRBV9 and TRBJ2-1; the match to TRBD2 covers 8 bases. The CDR3 length is 14 residues. The J segment lost 6 bases and the V segment lost 3 bases, leaving 5 bases of the junction unmatched. Germline-derived CDR1 and CDR2 are SGDLS and YYNGEE. CDR3 in DNA: TGTGCCAGCAGCGACCCGGGACTAGGCAATGAGCAGTTCTTC. Protein: CASSDPGLGNEQFF.

Only one count was recorded for this clonotype. The genes are TRBV6-6 and TRBJ2-1; D perhaps matches TRBD2 (5 bases). The CDR3 contains 13 residues. Germline lookup yields CDR1 MNHNY and CDR2 SVGAGI (reference sequence). V shed 4 bases and J shed 10 bases, with 14 bases lying between them. CDR3: CASSSLSRGEQFF. The CDR3 DNA is TGTGCCAGCAGTTCCCTGTCCCGCGGGGAGCAGTTCTTC.

J is TRBJ2-1 and V is TRBV9; D gene unclear. CDR1 and CDR2 from the germline V gene are SGDLS and YYNGEE. This CDR3 has 13 residues. The ends were cut back, 7 bases at V and 5 bases at J, with 13 bases in the middle. DNA for the CDR3: TGTGCCAGCCGCGATTCCAATCACAATGAGCAGTTCTTC. It yields the protein CASRDSNHNEQFF.

The rearrangement links TRBV27 to TRBJ1-6, with D hard to call. V lost 6 bases and J 8 bases, leaving 14 bases between the germline ends. The CDR3 loop spans 14 amino acids. Germline loops: CDR1 MNHEY, CDR2 SMNVEV (reference sequence). This chain's CDR3 is CASSRGSLHSPLHF. In DNA form, the CDR3 reads TGTGCCAGCAGCCGGGGTTCTCTTCATTCACCCCTCCACTTT.

The chain combines TRBV9 with TRBJ1-2; no clear D. V lost 0 bases, J lost 14 bases, and 17 bases lay in between. The CDR3 extends over 13 amino acids. Per the germline V gene, CDR1 is SGDLS and CDR2 is YYNGEE. The CDR3 sequence: CASSVGDGGLGTF. CDR3 in DNA: TGTGCCAGCAGCGTAGGAGACGGTGGCCTGGGGACCTTC. Looking up the rest from reference TRBV9 and TRBJ1-2 gives the full variable domain: DSGVTQTPKHLITATGQRVTLRCSPRSGDLSVYWYQQSLDQGLQFLIQYYNGEERAKGNILERFSAQQFPDLHSELNLSSLELGDSALYFCASSVGDGGLGTFGSGTRLTVV.